The entry below describes one TCR beta chain. These data originate in a study of regulatory T cells in long-lasting Graves disease. Time point: newly diagnosed GD, antithyroid drugs for less than 3 months. Making the TCR library involved RNA that had been extracted from PBMCs. Trimming removed 1 base from V and 0 bases from J, with 10 bases in between. Per germline, CDR1 MGHRA and CDR2 YSYEKL. This CDR3 is 17 amino acids long. Arm-PCR of CDR3 regions and iRepertoire HTBI primers were the basis on which TCR beta libraries were built. Each CDR3 protein is one row after TCRdb ran MiXCR on the multiplex PCR reads. The table lists about 350,000 distinct CDR3 sequences, around 17% of them singletons, with 25% to 30% in the top ten. The sample also formed part of further work on T cells in Graves' hyperthyroidism and ophthalmopathy. From that study: Carried out on the TCR CDR3, a first-round RT-PCR used the HTBI primer set. A model using 13 V-J features told ophthalmopathy apart from stable hyperthyroidism.

The chain is built from TRBV4-1 and TRBJ1-6; D call uncertain. The sample here was peripheral blood mononuclear cells (PBMCs), taken at new diagnosis, from a patient treated with antithyroid drugs. This TCR was recovered from a man aged 35 to 55 with Graves disease. This CDR3 reads CASSQVKLSSYNSPLHF. CDR3 sequence (DNA): TGCGCCAGCAGCCAAGTCAAGTTGAGCTCCTATAATTCACCCCTCCACTTT.